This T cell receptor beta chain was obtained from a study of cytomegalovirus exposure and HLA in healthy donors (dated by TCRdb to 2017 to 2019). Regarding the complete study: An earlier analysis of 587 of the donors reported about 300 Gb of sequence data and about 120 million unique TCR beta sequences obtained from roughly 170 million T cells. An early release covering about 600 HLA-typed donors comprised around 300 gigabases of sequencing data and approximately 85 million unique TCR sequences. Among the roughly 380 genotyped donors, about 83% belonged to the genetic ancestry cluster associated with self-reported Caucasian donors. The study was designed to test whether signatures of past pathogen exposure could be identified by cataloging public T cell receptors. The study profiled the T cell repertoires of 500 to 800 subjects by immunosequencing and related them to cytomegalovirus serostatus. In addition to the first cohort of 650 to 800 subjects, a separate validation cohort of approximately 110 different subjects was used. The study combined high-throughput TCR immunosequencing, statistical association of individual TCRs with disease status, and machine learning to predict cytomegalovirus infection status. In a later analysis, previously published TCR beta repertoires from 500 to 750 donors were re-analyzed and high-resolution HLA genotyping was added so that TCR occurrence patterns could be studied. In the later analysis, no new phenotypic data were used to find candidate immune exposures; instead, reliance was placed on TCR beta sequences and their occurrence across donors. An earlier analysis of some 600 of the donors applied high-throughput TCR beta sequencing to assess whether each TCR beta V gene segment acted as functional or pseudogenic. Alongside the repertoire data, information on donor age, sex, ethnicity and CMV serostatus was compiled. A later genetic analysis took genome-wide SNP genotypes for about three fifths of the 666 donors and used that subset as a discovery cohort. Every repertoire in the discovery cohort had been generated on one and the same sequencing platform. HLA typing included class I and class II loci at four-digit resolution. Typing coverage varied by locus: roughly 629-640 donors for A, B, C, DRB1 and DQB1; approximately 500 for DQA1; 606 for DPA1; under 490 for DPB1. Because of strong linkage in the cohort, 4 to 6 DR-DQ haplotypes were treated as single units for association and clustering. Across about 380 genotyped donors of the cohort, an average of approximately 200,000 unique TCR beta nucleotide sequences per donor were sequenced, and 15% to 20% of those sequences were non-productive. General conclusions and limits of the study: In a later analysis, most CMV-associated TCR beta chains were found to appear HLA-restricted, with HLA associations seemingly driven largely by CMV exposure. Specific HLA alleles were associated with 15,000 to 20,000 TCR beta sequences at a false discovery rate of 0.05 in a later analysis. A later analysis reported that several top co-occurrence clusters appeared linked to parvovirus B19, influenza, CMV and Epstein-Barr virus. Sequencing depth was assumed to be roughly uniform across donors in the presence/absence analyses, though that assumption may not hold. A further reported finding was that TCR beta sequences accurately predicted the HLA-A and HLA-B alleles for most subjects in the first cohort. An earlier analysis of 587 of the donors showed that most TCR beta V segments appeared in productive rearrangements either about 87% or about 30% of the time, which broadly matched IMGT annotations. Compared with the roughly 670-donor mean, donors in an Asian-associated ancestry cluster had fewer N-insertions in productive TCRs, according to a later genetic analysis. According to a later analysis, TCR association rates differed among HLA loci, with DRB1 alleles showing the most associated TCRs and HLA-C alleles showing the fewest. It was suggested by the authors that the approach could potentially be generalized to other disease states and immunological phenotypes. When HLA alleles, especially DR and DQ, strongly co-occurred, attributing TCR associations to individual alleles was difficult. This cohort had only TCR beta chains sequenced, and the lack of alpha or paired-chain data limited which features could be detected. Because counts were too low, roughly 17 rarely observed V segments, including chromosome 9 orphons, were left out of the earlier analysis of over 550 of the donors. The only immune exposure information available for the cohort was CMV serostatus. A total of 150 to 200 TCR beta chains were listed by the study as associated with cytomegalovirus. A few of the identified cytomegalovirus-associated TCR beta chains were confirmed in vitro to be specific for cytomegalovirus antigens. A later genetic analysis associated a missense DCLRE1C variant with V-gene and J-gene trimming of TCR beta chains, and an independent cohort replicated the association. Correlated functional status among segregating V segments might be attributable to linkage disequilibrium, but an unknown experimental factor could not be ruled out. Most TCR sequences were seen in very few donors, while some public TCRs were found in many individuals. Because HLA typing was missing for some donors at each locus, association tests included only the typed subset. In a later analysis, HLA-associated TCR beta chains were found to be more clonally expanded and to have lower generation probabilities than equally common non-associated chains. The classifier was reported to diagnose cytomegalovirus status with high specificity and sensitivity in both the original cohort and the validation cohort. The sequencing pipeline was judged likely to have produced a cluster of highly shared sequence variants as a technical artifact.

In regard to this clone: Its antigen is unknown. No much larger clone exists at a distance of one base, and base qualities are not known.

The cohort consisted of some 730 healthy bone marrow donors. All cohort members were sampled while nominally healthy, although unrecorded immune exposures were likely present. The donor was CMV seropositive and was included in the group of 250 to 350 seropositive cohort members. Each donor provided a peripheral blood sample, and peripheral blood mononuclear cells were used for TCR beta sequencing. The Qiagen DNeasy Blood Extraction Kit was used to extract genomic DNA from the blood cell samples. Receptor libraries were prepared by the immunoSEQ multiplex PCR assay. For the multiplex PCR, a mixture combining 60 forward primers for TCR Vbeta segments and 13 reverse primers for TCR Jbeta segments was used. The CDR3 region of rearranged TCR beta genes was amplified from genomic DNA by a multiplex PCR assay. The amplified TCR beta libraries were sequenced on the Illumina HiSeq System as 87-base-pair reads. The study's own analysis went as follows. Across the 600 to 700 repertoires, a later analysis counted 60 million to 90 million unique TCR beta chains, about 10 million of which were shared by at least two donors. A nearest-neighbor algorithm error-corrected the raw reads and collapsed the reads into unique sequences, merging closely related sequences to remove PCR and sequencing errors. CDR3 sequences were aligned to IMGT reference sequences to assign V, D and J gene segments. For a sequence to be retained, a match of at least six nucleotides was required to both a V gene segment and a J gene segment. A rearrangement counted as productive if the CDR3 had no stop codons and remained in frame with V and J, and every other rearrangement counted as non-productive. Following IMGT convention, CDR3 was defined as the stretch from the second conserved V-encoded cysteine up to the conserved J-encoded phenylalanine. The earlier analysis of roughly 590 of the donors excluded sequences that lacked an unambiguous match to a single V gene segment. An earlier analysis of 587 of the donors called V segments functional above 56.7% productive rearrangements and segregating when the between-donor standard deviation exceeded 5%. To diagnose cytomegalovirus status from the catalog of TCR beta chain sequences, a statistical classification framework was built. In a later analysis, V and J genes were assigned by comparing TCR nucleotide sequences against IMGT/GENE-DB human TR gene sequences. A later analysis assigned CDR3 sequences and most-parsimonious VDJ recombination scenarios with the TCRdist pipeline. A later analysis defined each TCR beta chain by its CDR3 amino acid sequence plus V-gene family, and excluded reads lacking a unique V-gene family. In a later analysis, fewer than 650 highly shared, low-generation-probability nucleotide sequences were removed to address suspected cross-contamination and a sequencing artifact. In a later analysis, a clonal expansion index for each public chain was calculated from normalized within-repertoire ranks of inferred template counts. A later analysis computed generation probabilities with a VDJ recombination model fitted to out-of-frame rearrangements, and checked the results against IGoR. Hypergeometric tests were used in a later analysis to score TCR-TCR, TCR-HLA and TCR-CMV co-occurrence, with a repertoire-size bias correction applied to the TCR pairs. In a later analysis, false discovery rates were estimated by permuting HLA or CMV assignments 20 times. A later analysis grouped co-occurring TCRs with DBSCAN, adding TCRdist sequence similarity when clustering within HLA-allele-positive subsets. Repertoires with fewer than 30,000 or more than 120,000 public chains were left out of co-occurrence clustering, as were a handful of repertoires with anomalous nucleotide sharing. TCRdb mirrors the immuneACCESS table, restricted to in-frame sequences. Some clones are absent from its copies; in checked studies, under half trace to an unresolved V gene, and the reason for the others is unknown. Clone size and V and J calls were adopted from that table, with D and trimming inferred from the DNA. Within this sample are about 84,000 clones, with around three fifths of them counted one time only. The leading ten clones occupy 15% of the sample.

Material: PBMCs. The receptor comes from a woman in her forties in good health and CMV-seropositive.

The CDR3 amino acid sequence is: CASSTLQGANQPQHF. The DNA reads as follows: TGTGCCAGTAGTACCCTACAGGGAGCCAATCAGCCCCAGCATTTT. This sequence uses TRBV19 and TRBJ1-5, and possibly TRBD1, on 6 matching bases. The germline V gene encodes CDR1 LNHDA and CDR2 SQIVND (reference sequence). The CDR3 runs 15 residues from the cysteine to the phenylalanine. The only DNA kept is the CDR3, 45 bases in frame from the first base. V gives up 4 bases and J gives up 3 bases, and the segment between their germline ends measures 13 bases. The variable domain in full, with residues beyond the CDR3 obtained from the reference TRBV19 and TRBJ1-5 genes, is DGGITQSPKYLFRKEGQNVTLSCEQNLNHDAMYWYRQDPGQGLRLIYYSQIVNDFQKGDIAEGYSVSREKKESFPLTVTSAQKNPTAFYLCASSTLQGANQPQHFGDGTRLSIL.